This TCR beta chain was identified in a study of shared clonotypes between healthy human individuals. Study conclusions and caveats: Generally, estimated richness proved larger in naive subsets than it did in memory subsets. A handful of donors had 4% to 5% of their naive CD4 clonotypes in common.

The CD4+ fraction was divided into a CD45RA+ naive subset and a CD45RA-negative memory subset. Authors' methods: As immunoSEQ supplied junction-only sequences (without quality scores), filtering differed. The table came from immunoSEQ multiplex PCR; TCRdb's copy has only in-frame clones and leaves some out. V, J and clone size are taken as reported in that table, and D and trimming were inferred from the DNA itself. The table includes about 520,000 clones, around 96% detected once. CDR1 is MDHEN and CDR2 is SYDVKM in the germline V gene. V was trimmed by 2 bases and J by 8 bases, leaving 9 bases between them. There are 12 residues in the CDR3. Details on this clone: Its antigen is currently unknown. This sample includes further DNA sequences coding for the same CDR3.

The sequencing input was naive CD4+ T cells sorted from blood. Noted subset: CD45RA+ positively selected. V gene TRBV28 combines with J gene TRBJ1-2; no reliable D call. The TCR originated in a woman in her 30s in good health. The CDR3, as DNA: TGTGCCAGCAGTTTAGGGCAGCGGGGCTACACCTTC. Translating gives CASSLGQRGYTF.